The 22 T cell receptor delta chains presented below share a single source sample, sequenced in a study of γδ T cells in repeated Plasmodium falciparum infection. Flow sorting of PBMC yielded separate Vgamma9/Vdelta2+ and Vdelta2-negative gammadelta T cell populations for bulk repertoire analysis. TCRdb made new clone calls on the multiplex PCR reads using CATT. The sample shows some 100,000 delta-chain clones, approximately 1.4% of them seen only once. Specimen: gamma-delta T cells from blood. All receptors derive from a pool of human donors (malaria-infected and uninfected, not separated).

This clone was detected only a few times. The protein TCRdb lists belongs to a much larger clone and differs from this DNA's translation at residue 8, which points to a read error; the protein shown is made from the DNA. This chain connects TRDV1 to TRDJ1; the match to TRDD3 covers 11 bases. Because TCRdb records no J gene, it was assigned here through a match of the DNA to germline. Germline loops: CDR1 TSWWSYY, CDR2 QGS. Trimming removed 5 bases from V and 0 bases from J; junction bases left unmatched: 14. This CDR3 contains 19 residues. The CDR3 DNA reads TGTGCTCTTGGGATCCCATCCAGACTGGGGGATAAGAACACCGATAAACTCATCTTT. This encodes CALGIPSRLGDKNTDKLIF.

About this clone itself: This sequence is one base from a far larger clone and is likely a read error. The sample holds other DNA sequences that translate to the same CDR3. This sequence joins TRDV2 and TRDJ1; no clear D gene. The J gene was not available in TCRdb and was assigned here by matching the DNA to germline segments. The germline V gene has CDR1 GEAIGNYY and CDR2 EKD. The CDR3 spans 16 residues. V was cut by 0 bases and J by 2 bases, with 15 bases left in between. CDR3 residues: CACDTVGLAPTDKLIF. CDR3 bases: TGTGCCTGTGACACCGTGGGACTAGCCCCAACCGATAAACTCATCTTT.

This clone was observed at least ten times. A far larger clone is a single base away, which makes a read error likely. Other DNA sequences within the sample encode an identical CDR3. J is TRDJ1 and V is TRDV1; 8 nucleotides agree with TRDD3. Germline V gives CDR1 TSWWSYY, CDR2 QGS. The CDR3 is made up of 19 amino acids. With V trimmed by 3 bases and J by 8 bases, 23 bases remained unmatched. CDR3 DNA: TGTGCTCTTGGGGAGGCGTCGAGTCCCAACTACTGGGGGGGCTACAAACTCATCTTT. Its translation is CALGEASSPNYWGGYKLIF.

Only a few counts were recorded for this clone. The protein TCRdb lists belongs to a much larger clone and differs from this DNA's translation at residue 12, which points to a read error; the protein shown is made from the DNA. The rearrangement joins TRDV2 to TRDJ1, with TRDD3 matching over 10 bases. TCRdb is silent on the J gene; assignment here came from matching the DNA to germline. This CDR3 is 16 amino acids long. V dropped 0 bases and J dropped 8; count of bases not matched to a gene: 11. Per the germline V gene, CDR1 is GEAIGNYY and CDR2 is EKD. The CDR3: CACDTGPTGDTHKLIF. CDR3 coding DNA: TGTGCCTGTGACACCGGTCCTACGGGGGATACGCACAAACTCATCTTT.

The table lists this clone with a few counts. TCRdb records a much larger clone's protein for this DNA, with a difference at residue 4 that likely arises from a read error; the protein given is the translation of the DNA. This chain connects TRDV1 to TRDJ3; 11 positions match TRDD3. The J gene is not listed in TCRdb, so it was assigned here from a DNA match to germline. From germline, CDR1 is TSWWSYY and CDR2 QGS. CDR3 length: 27 amino acids. Losses at the gene ends were 7 bases for V and 0 bases for J; bases not matched to a gene: 32. The CDR3 reads CALERAPFNFWGIHDSHSSWDTRQMFF. The DNA of the CDR3 is TGTGCTCTTGAAAGGGCTCCTTTTAATTTCTGGGGGATACACGACAGTCACTCCTCCTGGGACACCCGACAGATGTTTTTC.

Turning to this clone: One base separates it from a far larger clone, so it is likely a read error. The same CDR3 is also encoded by other DNA sequences in this sample. The chain recombines TRDV1 with TRDJ3; 11 bases line up with TRDD3. TCRdb supplies no J gene; here it was assigned by aligning the nucleotide sequence to germline. CDR1 is TSWWSYY, CDR2 QGS, per germline. The trim removed 3 bases at V and 0 bases at J, leaving 25 bases unmatched. This CDR3 is built from 26 residues. The chain's CDR3 is CALGEALRNPSYWGIIGSWDTRQMFF. The CDR3 DNA sequence: TGTGCTCTTGGGGAGGCCCTAAGAAACCCTTCGTACTGGGGGATAATCGGCTCCTGGGACACCCGACAGATGTTTTTC.

This clone was seen more than once but under ten times. The TCRdb protein comes from a much larger clone and disagrees with this DNA's translation at residue 4, likely due to a read error; the protein given here is derived from the DNA. The CDR3 spells CALVETRAAYTDKLIF. Here the CDR3 DNA reads TGTGCTCTTGTGGAAACAAGGGCCGCGTACACCGATAAACTCATCTTT. The genes are TRDV1 and TRDJ1; D ambiguous. The CDR3 consists of 16 residues. Germline V gene sequence: CDR1 TSWWSYY, CDR2 QGS.

Points on this clone: It is likely a read error: a sequence one base away is far more abundant. The same CDR3 can be traced to other DNA sequences in this sample. The gene calls are TRDV1 and TRDJ1; 8 positions agree with TRDD3. TCRdb records no J gene; here it was assigned by comparing the DNA to germline. CDR1 is TSWWSYY, CDR2 QGS, per germline. This CDR3 contains 20 residues. The CDR3 DNA reads as TGTGCCCTTGGGGAATTCTCTATTACGGTCTGGGGGAGAAACACCGATAAACTCATCTTT. Amino acid sequence: CALGEFSITVWGRNTDKLIF.

In its sample, this clone was seen a few times. This likely reflects a read error, since a far larger clone is one base away. Other DNA sequences in this specimen translate into the identical CDR3. The chain links TRDV3 to TRDJ1; 9 nucleotides align to TRDD3. The J gene, missing from TCRdb, was assigned here through DNA to germline matching. This CDR3 contains 15 residues. Germline loops: CDR1 TVYSNPD, CDR2 GDNSRS (reference sequence). CDR3 residues: CAFVAQGGYRDKLIF. The CDR3 DNA reads TGTGCATTCGTAGCCCAGGGGGGATACCGCGATAAACTCATCTTT.

This clone came up a few times. The amino acid sequence in TCRdb belongs to a much larger clone and departs from this DNA's translation at residue 16, likely a sequencing read error; the sequence shown is translated from the DNA. The chain carries TRDV1 and TRDJ1, with D perhaps given as TRDD2 or TRDD3 (7 bases each). Matching the DNA to germline supplied the J gene, which TCRdb does not give. CDR3 length: 25 residues. Germline-derived CDR1 and CDR2 are TSWWSYY and QGS. Deletions cut 4 bases from V and 0 bases from J, with 42 bases between. This chain's CDR3 is CALGVPFPALSYFTGEYEYTDKLIF. Written as DNA, the CDR3 is TGTGCTCTTGGGGTCCCATTCCCCGCCCTTTCCTACTTTACTGGGGAATACGAATACACCGATAAACTCATCTTT.

This clone was counted a few times. TCRdb attributes to this sequence the protein of a much larger clone, which differs from the DNA translation at residue 7; a read error is likely, and the protein displayed is translated from the DNA. The chain couples TRDV1 to TRDJ1; 9 nucleotides match TRDD3. J was trimmed by 6 bases and V by 3 bases; bases with no gene match: 41. Germline V gene lookup returns CDR1 TSWWSYY and CDR2 QGS. The CDR3 runs 26 residues. CDR3 sequence (DNA): TGTGCTCTTGGGGAGCGGGTCCACGGACGACTTATCCAGAAGATAAGGGGGATACTCGACAGGTATAAACTCATCTTT. It yields the protein CALGERVHGRLIQKIRGILDRYKLIF.

On this clone: The protein TCRdb lists belongs to a much larger clone and differs from this DNA's translation at residue 9, which points to a read error; the protein shown is made from the DNA. The chain recombines TRDV1 with TRDJ1, with D possibly TRDD3 on 5 matching bases. Germline CDR1 reads TSWWSYY; CDR2 reads QGS. The CDR3 covers 12 residues. The CDR3 loop is CALGGDTDELIF. Here the CDR3 DNA reads TGTGCTCTTGGTGGGGACACCGATGAACTCATCTTT.

This clone was found many times. The genes are TRDV1 and TRDJ1, with D possibly TRDD3 on 5 matching bases. In germline, CDR1 is TSWWSYY, CDR2 QGS. V was clipped by 7 bases and J by 4 bases, with 31 bases between them. The CDR3 runs to 19 residues. DNA of the CDR3: TGTGCTCTTGCCCTCCCACCCTTATACGGGACTGAGCGTATCGATAAACTCATCTTT. Its translation: CALALPPLYGTERIDKLIF.

A few counts support this clone. A read error likely explains this, since a far larger clone differs by one base. Additional DNA sequences in this sample encode the identical CDR3. The V call is TRDV2, the J call TRDJ1; weak D call: TRDD3 (5 bases). TCRdb carries no J gene annotation; the J gene was assigned here by matching the DNA with germline. CDR1 GEAIGNYY and CDR2 EKD come from the germline V gene. The CDR3 has 12 amino acids. The V and J ends lost 3 bases and 2 bases respectively, with 6 bases between them. DNA of the CDR3: TGTGCCTGTGACTGGGGAACCGATAAACTCATCTTT. It yields the protein CACDWGTDKLIF.

This clone showed up many times. The CDR3 is CALGELASYPFWGIQGADKLIF. CDR3 in DNA: TGTGCTCTTGGGGAACTAGCCTCCTACCCCTTTTGGGGGATACAAGGGGCCGATAAACTCATCTTT. The gene calls are TRDV1 and TRDJ1; 10 positions agree with TRDD3. The J gene is not listed in TCRdb, so it was assigned here from a DNA match to germline. CDR3 length: 22 residues. J was trimmed by 3 bases and V by 0 bases; bases with no gene match: 22. Germline CDR1 is TSWWSYY and CDR2 is QGS.

Details on this clone: This likely reflects a read error, since a far larger clone is one base away. This chain links TRDV1 with TRDJ1; 7 bases agree with TRDD3. No J gene was available from TCRdb, and it was assigned here by a germline match of the DNA. The CDR3 extends over 15 amino acids. V lost 10 bases and J lost 5; bases outside the gene matches: 16. CDR1 and CDR2 (germline): TSWWSYY, QGS. The CDR3 spells CARGLPTWGRDKLIF. The CDR3 DNA follows: TGTGCTCGGGGCCTCCCTACATGGGGGAGGGATAAACTCATCTTT.

This clone was recorded a few times. A read error is the likely source, as a far larger clone sits one nucleotide away. Other DNA sequences in the same sample also yield this CDR3. The J gene was not called, though the V gene is TRDV1; the table's D call, TRDD3, has no DNA check behind it. This CDR3 is 14 amino acids long. Germline V lookup: CDR1 TSWWSYY, CDR2 QGS. CDR3 amino acids: CALGEPFGADKLIF. The CDR3 bases are TGTGCTCTTGGGGAACCCTTTGGGGCCGATAAGCTCATCTTT.

With respect to this clone: TCRdb assigns this DNA the protein of a much larger clone, which departs from its translation at residue 8; this likely reflects a read error, and the protein shown comes from translating the DNA. The chain carries TRDV2 and TRDJ3; TRDD3 might be the D (6 bases). The J gene, absent from TCRdb, was called here by matching the DNA to germline. The CDR3 extends over 15 amino acids. V gave up 3 bases and J gave up 7 bases, with 12 bases separating them. Germline lookup yields CDR1 GEAIGNYY and CDR2 EKD. The CDR3: CACDLVGGDTRQMFF. DNA of the CDR3: TGTGCCTGTGACCTTGTGGGGGGCGACACCCGACAGATGTTTTTC.

As to this clone: The protein that TCRdb holds for this DNA derives from a much larger clone and differs from the translated DNA at residue 4, which likely indicates a read error; the protein shown here is translated from the DNA. The V call is TRDV3, the J call TRDJ1, with 8 positions matching TRDD3. Germline matching of the DNA provided the J gene here, since TCRdb leaves it blank. CDR3 length: 15 residues. CDR1 is TVYSNPD and CDR2 is GDNSRS in the germline V gene (reference sequence). The J segment lost 8 bases and the V segment lost 2 bases, leaving 16 bases of the junction unmatched. For the CDR3, the DNA is TGTGCCTTTTTCCAGCTCTTGCGGGGATACACCAAACTCATCTTT. Its protein product is CAFFQLLRGYTKLIF.

Concerning this clone: This probably arose from a read error, given a far larger clone one base away. The sample carries other DNA sequences with the same CDR3. The J gene is uncalled and the V gene is TRDV1; whether TRDD3, the table's D call, matches the DNA was not checked. Germline values: CDR1 TSWWSYY, CDR2 QGS. The CDR3 is 25 residues long. This chain's CDR3 is CALGAGPTYFSWGIRLRSYTDKLIF. The CDR3 DNA sequence: TGTGCTCTTGGGGCCGGCCCTACTTACTTCTCATGGGGGATACGCCTGAGATCGTACACCGATAAGCTCATCTTT.

In its sample, this clone was seen many times. The genes are TRDV2 and TRDJ1, with 11 bases fitting TRDD3. CDR1 and CDR2 (germline): GEAIGNYY, EKD. The length of the CDR3 is 17 residues. Trimming removed 8 bases from V and 1 base from J; junction bases left unmatched: 14. CDR3 DNA: TGTGCCTCTTGGGGGATACGCCCCGCACGATTCACCGATAAACTCATCTTT. Translation gives CASWGIRPARFTDKLIF.

This clone has only a few counts. The J gene is TRDJ1, the V gene TRDV1, with 10 bases matching TRDD3. Since TCRdb gives no J gene, matching the DNA to germline was used here to assign it. The V segment lost 2 bases and the J segment 1 base; nucleotides outside the gene matches: 10. The CDR3 contains 18 residues. The germline V gene has CDR1 TSWWSYY and CDR2 QGS. DNA for the CDR3: TGTGCTCTTGGGGAATATCAGTACTGGGGGATGGCCACCGATAAACTCATCTTT. It yields the protein CALGEYQYWGMATDKLIF.